This TCR beta chain was captured by sequencing in a study of chemoradiotherapy in HPV16-positive cancers. As for this clone: The antigen remains unidentified.

Study-wide results and caveats: HPV-specific T cells were functionally defined from only two HPV16-positive patients. Non-HPV-specific T cells did not expand in tumors during treatment, whereas candidate HPV-specific clones and E7-related motifs did.

Produced via immunoSEQ multiplex PCR; TCRdb's table is partial and in-frame only. This sample carries about 53,000 clones, over 85% of them seen once, and the ten largest clones take approximately 3.5%. The receptor comes from a human donor with HPV-associated anogenital cancer. Sequencing was performed on blood, taken from a patient who underwent chemoradiotherapy.

The CDR3 DNA sequence: TGTGCCAGCAGCACAAAGACAGGGGGACCCTCCTACGAGCAGTACTTC. Translation gives CASSTKTGGPSYEQYF. The V call is TRBV7-9, the J call TRBJ2-7; 9 bases match TRBD1. This CDR3 region has 16 residues. Germline V gene data show CDR1 as SEHNR and CDR2 as FQNEAQ (reference sequence). Unmatched junction bases numbered 8, after V lost 5 bases and J lost 0 bases.